The 22 T cell receptor beta chains given below trace back to one sample, sequenced in a study of identical twins. TCRdb reanalysed the 5' RACE reads using MiXCR and keeps one entry per CDR3 protein. The sample includes about 390,000 distinct CDR3 sequences, approximately 9.1% of them seen just once. The sample comprised naive T cells sorted from blood. Receptor source: a woman between 50 and 59 years old in good health.

The chain couples TRBV5-5 to TRBJ1-2; D possibly corresponds to TRBD1 (6 bases). V was cut by 0 bases and J by 4 bases, with 13 bases left in between. The germline CDR1 and CDR2 sequences are SGHKS and YYEKEE (reference sequence). The CDR3 is 15 residues long. The CDR3 here is CASSLESQGTYGYTF. The DNA for the CDR3 is TGTGCCAGCAGCTTGGAATCGCAGGGGACCTATGGCTACACCTTC.

The CDR3 bases are TGCGCCAGCAGCCGGGAGGGGACAGGGGGCTATGAGCAGTTCTTC. Amino acids: CASSREGTGGYEQFF. J is TRBJ2-1 and V is TRBV4-1; the match to TRBD1 covers 12 bases. Germline trimming cut 4 bases from V and 8 bases from J; bases unmatched to any gene: 6. CDR3 length: 15 amino acids. Germline V lookup: CDR1 MGHRA, CDR2 YSYEKL.

The genes are TRBV29-1 and TRBJ2-1, with D perhaps assigned TRBD1 or TRBD2 (5 bases each). The germline V and J ends were trimmed by 3 bases and 4 bases, with 19 bases remaining between them. The germline V gene encodes CDR1 SQVTM and CDR2 ANQGSEA. The CDR3 contains 16 residues. The CDR3 nucleotides are TGCAGCGTTGAGGGTGTTACCGGGACGAAATACAATGAGCAGTTCTTC. Protein: CSVEGVTGTKYNEQFF.

This clonotype came up a few times. CDR3 in amino acids: CASSTGLATLGEQYF. The CDR3 nucleotides are TGCGCCAGCAGCACGGGACTAGCGACGTTGGGTGAGCAGTACTTC. The rearrangement joins TRBV5-1 to TRBJ2-7, with TRBD2 matching 10 bases. This CDR3 is built from 15 residues. Per germline, CDR1 SGHRS and CDR2 YFSETQ. V was clipped by 4 bases and J by 7 bases; unmatched bases: 11. The complete variable domain, with remaining parts taken from reference TRBV5-1 and TRBJ2-7, reads KAGVTQTPRYLIKTRGQQVTLSCSPISGHRSVSWYQQTPGQGLQFLFEYFSETQRNKGNFPGRFSGRQFSNSRSEMNVSTLELGDSALYLCASSTGLATLGEQYFGPGTRLTVT.

This chain links TRBV25-1 with TRBJ2-1, with TRBD2 matching 7 bases. Germline V CDR1 and CDR2: MGHDK, SYGVNS. The CDR3 totals 14 residues. Trimming cost V 4 bases and J 6 bases; bases outside gene matches: 6. The CDR3 loop reads CASSGTSPSNEQFF. In DNA, the CDR3 is TGTGCCAGCAGTGGGACTAGTCCCTCCAATGAGCAGTTCTTC. The variable domain in full, completed from reference TRBV25-1 and TRBJ2-1, reads EADIYQTPRYLVIGTGKKITLECSQTMGHDKMYWYQQDPGMELHLIHYSYGVNSTEKGDLSSESTVSRIRTEHFPLTLESARPSHTSQYLCASSGTSPSNEQFFGPGTRLTVL.

This clonotype was counted between two and nine times. V and J are TRBV11-2 and TRBJ2-5; D is perhaps TRBD2 (5 bases). In germline, CDR1 is SGHAT, CDR2 FQNNGV. V lost 5 bases, J lost 10 bases, and 11 bases lay in between. The CDR3 sequence is 11 residues long. The chain's CDR3 is CASSGDYYQYF. The DNA of the CDR3 is TGTGCCAGCAGCGGAGACTACTACCAGTACTTC.

In this sample, this clonotype turned up many times. The chain combines TRBV12-3 or TRBV12-4 with TRBJ2-1; 10 positions agree with TRBD2. The CDR3 has 15 amino acids. The junction had 1 base not matched to a gene; V was cut back by 5 bases and J by 0 bases. This CDR3 reads CASSRLAGSYNEQFF. The CDR3 DNA follows: TGTGCCAGCAGTCGACTAGCGGGCTCCTACAATGAGCAGTTCTTC.

DNA of the CDR3: TGTGCCAGCAGTTACTCGAGTGTGGGCGGGGAGCTGTTTTTT. This sequence encodes CASSYSSVGGELFF. The chain combines TRBV6-5 with TRBJ2-2; D call uncertain. Per the germline V gene, CDR1 is MNHEY and CDR2 is SVGAGI. The ends were cut back, 0 bases at V and 7 bases at J, with 9 bases in the middle. The CDR3 runs 14 residues.

This chain connects TRBV10-2 to TRBJ2-3, with TRBD2 matching over 10 bases. This CDR3 region has 14 residues. The ends lost 8 bases at V and 6 bases at J; junction bases unmatched: 8. The germline V gene has CDR1 WSHSY and CDR2 SAAADI. The CDR3 DNA reads as TGCGCCAGCCGCAGCGGGAGGGGGATCGATACGCAGTATTTT. As protein: CASRSGRGIDTQYF.

In nucleotides, the CDR3 is TGCGCCAGCAGCTCTGACAGGGCAGGTTACGAGCAGTACTTC. Encoded protein: CASSSDRAGYEQYF. The rearrangement joins TRBV5-1 to TRBJ2-7, with 7 bases matching TRBD1. CDR1 is SGHRS and CDR2 is YFSETQ in the germline V gene. With 3 bases clipped from V and 4 bases from J, the junction kept 7 bases outside the gene matches. The CDR3 covers 14 residues.

In its sample, this clonotype was seen many times. The chain carries TRBV5-4 and TRBJ2-3; weak D call: TRBD2 (7 bases). CDR3 size: 15 residues. Deletions cut 5 bases from V and 2 bases from J, with 15 bases between. Germline loops: CDR1 SGHNT, CDR2 YYREEE (reference sequence). The CDR3 sequence is CASRMGAGATDTQYF. CDR3 coding DNA: TGTGCCAGCAGAATGGGGGCGGGAGCCACAGATACGCAGTATTTT.

In its sample, this clonotype was seen a few times. The CDR3 DNA is TGTGCCACCAGCAGAGGACCCTCCTACGAGCAGTACGTC. Its translation is CATSRGPSYEQYV. V usage is TRBV15 and J usage is TRBJ2-7; D remains ambiguous. The V end was cut by 1 base, the J end by 0 bases, with 4 bases between. The CDR3 has 13 amino acids. Germline loops: CDR1 LNHNV, CDR2 YYDKDF (reference sequence).

The chain recombines TRBV6-6 with TRBJ2-1; no firm D call. Per germline, CDR1 MNHNY and CDR2 SVGAGI (reference sequence). CDR3 length: 14 amino acids. Trimming removed 2 bases at V and 8 bases at J, with 13 bases between. The CDR3 reads CASSYNSERDEQFF. The CDR3 DNA follows: TGTGCCAGCAGTTACAACTCGGAAAGGGATGAGCAGTTCTTC.

This clonotype was recorded a few times. The V gene is TRBV20-1, the J gene TRBJ2-5; 10 nucleotides match TRBD2. Looked up from germline, CDR1 is DFQATT and CDR2 is SNEGSKA (reference sequence). V lost 6 bases, J lost 4 bases, and 8 bases stayed unmatched. The CDR3 sequence is 14 residues long. The CDR3 reads CSAIPVAGGETQYF. In DNA form, the CDR3 reads TGCAGTGCCATCCCAGTAGCGGGAGGAGAGACCCAGTACTTC.

The chain has TRBV20-1 and TRBJ1-2, with TRBD1 matching over 9 bases. The length of the CDR3 is 15 residues. CDR1 and CDR2 (germline): DFQATT, SNEGSKA (reference sequence). V lost 5 bases and J lost 8; bases outside the gene matches: 15. CDR3 region: CSAPEKGQGRAGYTF. DNA for the CDR3: TGCAGTGCTCCCGAAAAGGGACAGGGAAGGGCGGGCTACACCTTC.

Comment on this clonotype: The junction departs from germline at one end; a sequencing error may be responsible. J is TRBJ2-2 and V is TRBV5-5, with TRBD2 as a possible D gene (5 bases). Germline-derived CDR1 and CDR2 are SGHKS and YYEKEE (reference sequence). This CDR3 has 18 residues. The CDR3: CASSAAITSLRNTGEQFF. The CDR3 coding sequence is TGTGCCAGCAGCGCCGCTATTACGAGTTTGCGGAACACCGGGGAGCAGTTTTTT. The full variable domain, rest sourced from reference TRBV5-5 and TRBJ2-2, is DAGVTQSPTHLIKTRGQQVTLRCSPISGHKSVSWYQQVLGQGPQFIFQYYEKEERGRGNFPDRFSARQFPNYSSELNVNALLLGDSALYLCASSAAITSLRNTGEQFFGEGSRLTVL.

This clonotype was seen more than once but under ten times. The genes are TRBV20-1 and TRBJ2-7, with 9 positions matching TRBD1. CDR1 and CDR2 from the germline V gene are DFQATT and SNEGSKA (reference sequence). The CDR3 spans 14 residues. V lost 0 bases and J lost 3; bases outside the gene matches: 3. The CDR3 sequence: CSARDTGGSYEQYF. CDR3 bases: TGCAGTGCTAGAGATACAGGGGGCAGCTACGAGCAGTACTTC.

The sample holds many counts of this clonotype. The genes are TRBV10-3 and TRBJ2-2, with a possible D match to TRBD2 (6 bases). The CDR3 covers 16 residues. Looked up from germline, CDR1 is ENHRY and CDR2 is SYGVKD. V lost 7 bases, J lost 5 bases, and 20 bases lay in between. The CDR3: CAITGDPGVDTGELFF. The DNA of the CDR3 is TGTGCCATCACTGGGGACCCGGGAGTAGATACCGGGGAGCTGTTTTTT.

The table lists this clonotype with a few counts. The rearrangement uses TRBV4-2 and TRBJ2-4, with 11 bases fitting TRBD1. Per the germline V gene, CDR1 is LGHNA and CDR2 is YNFKEQ. Germline trimming cut 2 bases from V and 0 bases from J; bases unmatched to any gene: 21. There are 23 residues in the CDR3. CDR3 DNA sequence: TGTGCCAGCAGCCAATCCAACCCCAGACTCGGGACAGGGGGGGGAAAAGCCAAAAACATTCAGTACTTC. This sequence encodes CASSQSNPRLGTGGGKAKNIQYF.

This clonotype was counted a few times. The chain employs TRBV20-1 and TRBJ2-1; 8 bases are shared with TRBD2. Trimming at V came to 3 bases and at J to 1 base, leaving 2 bases not matched to a gene. The germline V gene encodes CDR1 DFQATT and CDR2 SNEGSKA (reference sequence). This CDR3 region has 14 residues. The CDR3, as DNA: TGCAGTGCTAGCGGGAGGGATTCCTACAATGAGCAGTTCTTC. Protein sequence: CSASGRDSYNEQFF.

This clonotype was seen more than once but under ten times. The chain is built from TRBV3-1 and TRBJ1-4; 7 nucleotides align to TRBD1. The CDR3 is 15 amino acids. Per the germline V gene, CDR1 is LGHDT and CDR2 is YNNKEL (reference sequence). With 4 bases clipped from V and 7 bases from J, the junction kept 9 bases outside the gene matches. The CDR3 DNA reads as TGTGCCAGCAGCCGACGGACAGGTTCAGGTGAAAAACTGTTTTTT. Protein product: CASSRRTGSGEKLFF.

The chain links TRBV13 to TRBJ2-7; the match to TRBD2 covers 10 bases. V gave up 5 bases and J gave up 2 bases; unmatched junction bases: 6. Germline CDR1 reads PRHDT; CDR2 reads FYEKMQ (reference sequence). The CDR3 length is 15 residues. Here the CDR3 reads CASSQGLAQTYEQYF. CDR3 bases: TGTGCCAGCAGCCAGGGACTAGCGCAAACCTACGAGCAGTACTTC.